This T cell receptor (beta chain) was found in a study of blood T cell repertoires in COVID-19. Overall study context: Specimens from acute and convalescent COVID-19 originated in the United States, Italy and Spain.

Original processing notes: Estimation of nucleated cell counts was performed using reference gene primer amplification. Repertoires were generated with immunoSEQ multiplex PCR, while TCRdb's copy carries only in-frame clones and drops some. V and J calls and clone size are given by that table; D and trimming were obtained from the DNA. This table has about 110,000 clones, 80% to 85% appearing once. Trimming stripped 0 bases from V and 4 bases from J, with 15 bases between. This CDR3 comprises 16 residues. Looked up from germline, CDR1 is SGHRS and CDR2 is YFSETQ. Input material: peripheral blood. The chain has TRBV5-1 and TRBJ2-3, with D perhaps TRBD2 (5 bases). The source is a man in his 70s with acute or convalescent COVID-19. CDR3 nucleotides: TGCGCCAGCAGCTTGGGCTGGGGAGATCGCGCAGATACGCAGTATTTT. Translation: CASSLGWGDRADTQYF.